This T cell receptor (beta chain) was documented in a study of PD-1 blockade in mismatch repair-deficient tumors (dated by TCRdb to about 2017). The study in broad terms: Between late 2013 and September 2016, the trial enrolled 86 consecutive patients with 12 mismatch repair-deficient cancer types, every one of whom had been previously treated and was progressing. Deep sequencing of TCR CDR3 regions was used to track tumor-associated T cell clones in peripheral blood of patients responding to PD-1 blockade.

Overall study results and their limits: Rapid expansion after pembrolizumab followed by contraction, generally before radiologic responses, was shown by tumor-resident clones, which were often undetectable in blood before treatment.

The CDR3 contains 14 residues, cysteine and phenylalanine counted. Only CDR3 DNA remains: 42 bases, in frame from the first base. Trimmed from V: 3 bases; trimmed from J: 7 bases; junction bases lacking a gene match: 4. Reading the germline V gene gives CDR1 KGHSH and CDR2 LQKENI. Concerning this clone itself: The target of this receptor is not known. It has no much larger one-base neighbor in the sample; base qualities were not kept.

For every enrolled patient, mismatch repair deficiency was confirmed by either polymerase chain reaction or immunohistochemistry. TCR sequencing was carried out for a few patients who responded to pembrolizumab therapy. The phase II trial prospectively evaluated PD-1 blockade with pembrolizumab in advanced mismatch repair-deficient cancers, independent of tissue of origin. Peripheral blood T cell samples were collected serially, before PD-1 blockade began and at several time points afterward. The timing of each blood sample was reported as weeks after the first dose of pembrolizumab. Libraries were built with the immunoSEQ multiplex PCR assay. As stored in TCRdb, this immuneACCESS dataset retains in-frame rearrangements with V and J assigned. A fraction of the clones does not appear; measured against another copy, unresolved V genes explain less than half of the discrepancy, and the remainder lacks a known reason. This sample has some 97,000 clones in its table, and 82% of those were observed once. Clones ranked in the top ten supply 6.3% of the sample.

This sequence originates from an adult with mismatch repair-deficient cancer. Sequencing used peripheral blood, obtained about eight months after starting pembrolizumab. The rearranged chain carries TRBV18 and TRBJ2-7; a stretch of 12 junction bases matches TRBD2. The CDR3 protein sequence reads: CASSPSSGRGEQYF. The bases read TGTGCCAGCTCACCGTCTAGCGGGAGGGGAGAGCAGTACTTC.